This entry concerns a single T cell receptor beta chain. The sample is drawn from a study of TIL therapy for anti-PD-1-resistant metastatic lung cancer. Across the study: Tumors had a median PD-L1 proportion score of 5% to 6.5%. Most patients had lung adenocarcinoma.

V lost 3 bases to trimming and J lost 9 bases; unmatched junction nucleotides: 7. The CDR3 is made up of 14 amino acids. Germline CDR1 is SGHTS and CDR2 is YDEGEE. The time point denotes: pre-treatment sample, taken before nivolumab and TIL therapy. Tumor tissue came from excised metastases, mostly pleural nodules or supraclavicular lymph nodes. The immunoSEQ assay was v3. Measured with immunoSEQ multiplex PCR; TCRdb has only the in-frame clones, and not every one. Of approximately 92,000 clones detected, roughly 65% appear once; the ten largest clones hold approximately 11%. The clonotype comes from a person between 25 and 79 years old with non-small cell lung cancer. V is TRBV5-8 and J is TRBJ2-1, with 9 bases lining up with TRBD1. The sequences come from tumor tissue, collected at baseline. The chain's CDR3 is CASSWDRDSREQFF. CDR3 nucleotide sequence: TGTGCCAGCAGCTGGGACAGGGACTCTCGTGAGCAGTTCTTC.